A single sample is the source of the 16 T cell receptor beta chains below, sequenced in a study of CD8+CD57+ T cells in acquired aplastic anemia. The patients chosen for sequencing had shown expansion of CD8+CD57+ cells (detected by flow cytometry). Profiling that covered TCR beta VDJ and CDR3 relied on genomic DNA as its template. From the reads, TCRdb called clonotypes with MiXCR, one entry per CDR3 protein. The table lists some 170,000 distinct CDR3 sequences, about 64% of them singletons. Source material: sorted CD4+, CD8+, or CD8+CD57+ T cells (not recorded which) from PBMCs. The receptors stem from a human donor with aplastic anemia.

The CDR3 bases are TGTGCCAGCAGCCAAGAGGGGGGCGAGATAGATACGCAGTATTTT. This gives the protein CASSQEGGEIDTQYF. V and J are TRBV3-1 and TRBJ2-3, with D perhaps assigned TRBD1 or TRBD2 (6 bases each). Looked up from germline, CDR1 is LGHDT and CDR2 is YNNKEL (reference sequence). The CDR3 is 15 residues long. Trimming took 0 bases from V and 5 from J, leaving 12 bases between them.

The rearrangement links TRBV10-3 to TRBJ2-3; 8 bases align to TRBD1. This CDR3 is 16 amino acids long. CDR1 is ENHRY and CDR2 is SYGVKD in the germline V gene. Trimming took 1 base from V and 5 from J; bases not matched to a gene: 8. This CDR3 reads CAISEYRGDREDTQYF. In nucleotides, the CDR3 is TGTGCCATCAGTGAGTACAGGGGGGACAGAGAAGATACGCAGTATTTT.

The chain uses TRBV6-4 and TRBJ2-2; no firm D call. The V end lost 0 bases, the J end lost 6 bases, and 5 bases lay between the germline ends. CDR3 size: 13 residues. Looked up from germline, CDR1 is MRHNA and CDR2 is SNTAGT. CDR3: CASSDSSSGELFF. Written as DNA, the CDR3 is TGTGCCAGCAGTGACTCGTCGTCCGGGGAGCTGTTTTTT.

This clonotype was observed a few times. The gene calls are TRBV10-3 and TRBJ2-2, with a tentative D call TRBD1 (6 bases). V lost 10 bases, J lost 3 bases, and 15 bases lay in between. This CDR3 comprises 14 residues. CDR1 and CDR2 from the germline V gene are ENHRY and SYGVKD. DNA for the CDR3: TGTGCCAGCAGCTTACCAGGGGACACCGGGGAGCTGTTTTTT. Protein sequence: CASSLPGDTGELFF.

This chain uses TRBV7-2 with TRBJ1-1; TRBD1 might be the D (5 bases). Germline V gene sequence: CDR1 SGHTA, CDR2 FQGNSA. The V end was cut by 4 bases, the J end by 2 bases, with 11 bases between. CDR3 length equals 14 residues. The CDR3 DNA sequence: TGTGCCAGCAGCTGGGGACTTTCTAACACTGAAGCTTTCTTT. This gives the protein CASSWGLSNTEAFF.

This clonotype was observed a few times. The final CDR3 position lacks the conserved phenylalanine or tryptophan, pointing to a likely read error. The chain is built from TRBV12-3 or TRBV12-4 and TRBJ1-1; tentatively, D is TRBD1 (5 bases). CDR3 size: 17 residues. Trimming pared 7 bases from V and 1 base from J, leaving 22 bases between. The DNA for the CDR3 is TGTGCCAGCAAACCTCAGGGTGGGGGAGGACCGAACACTGAAGCTTTCTCT. This sequence encodes CASKPQGGGGPNTEAFS.

The chain combines TRBV19 with TRBJ2-7; no clear D gene. Trimming shortened V by 6 bases and J by 4 bases, and 16 bases separated the two germline ends. This CDR3 has 14 residues. Germline V lookup: CDR1 LNHDA, CDR2 SQIVND (reference sequence). CDR3 region: CASSSKTTGYEQYF. DNA for the CDR3: TGTGCCAGTAGCTCAAAAACTACGGGTTACGAGCAGTACTTC.

This clonotype was counted between two and nine times. The V and J genes are TRBV7-2 and TRBJ2-3, with 7 bases matching TRBD1. The CDR3 sequence is 13 residues long. V was clipped by 5 bases and J by 4 bases; unmatched bases: 3. Germline V gene lookup returns CDR1 SGHTA and CDR2 FQGNSA. CDR3 loop: CASSNQGADTQYF. Here the CDR3 DNA reads TGTGCCAGCAGCAACCAGGGGGCAGATACGCAGTATTTT.

The chain is built from TRBV29-1 and TRBJ1-2, with D perhaps TRBD1 (5 bases). The CDR3 loop spans 12 amino acids. In germline, CDR1 is SQVTM, CDR2 ANQGSEA. V was cut by 5 bases and J by 8 bases, with 15 bases left in between. The CDR3 DNA is TGCAGCGTTTCCTTTTGGGGGGGGGGCTACACCTTC. Protein sequence: CSVSFWGGGYTF. Full variable domain (missing parts from reference TRBV29-1 and TRBJ1-2): SAVISQKPSRDICQRGTSLTIQCQVDSQVTMMFWYRQQPGQSLTLIATANQGSEATYESGFVIDKFPISRPNLTFSTLTVSNMSPEDSSIYLCSVSFWGGGYTFGSGTRLTVV.

V usage is TRBV20-1 and J usage is TRBJ1-1; the D gene is possibly TRBD1 (6 bases). Looked up from germline, CDR1 is DFQATT and CDR2 is SNEGSKA (reference sequence). V gave up 1 base and J gave up 1 base, with 7 bases separating them. The CDR3 is made up of 13 amino acids. CDR3 nucleotides: TGCAGTGCTAGAGGGGGGGCGAACACTGAAGCTTTCTTT. Protein product: CSARGGANTEAFF.

This clonotype was recorded many times. V gene TRBV6-4 combines with J gene TRBJ2-5; D is ambiguous. V was trimmed by 4 bases and J by 0 bases, leaving 12 bases between them. The CDR3 contains 15 residues. Germline assignment: CDR1 MRHNA and CDR2 SNTAGT. The CDR3 sequence: CASSGIEDHQETQYF. The CDR3, as DNA: TGTGCCAGCAGTGGGATAGAGGACCACCAAGAGACCCAGTACTTC.

For this clonotype: A junction boundary mismatches the germline segment, possibly from a read error. This chain joins TRBV11-3 and TRBJ2-2; a possible D gene is TRBD2 (5 bases). The CDR3 totals 14 residues. Germline-derived CDR1 and CDR2 are SGHNT and YENEEA. The CDR3 DNA sequence: TGTGCCAGCAGCTCCTGGACCTCAAACGGGGAGCTGTTTTTC. Its protein product is CASSSWTSNGELFF.

The chain employs TRBV7-2 and TRBJ2-3, with D uncertain. Germline CDR1 is SGHTA and CDR2 is FQGNSA. The V gene lost 1 base and the J gene lost 2 bases, with 4 bases spanning the gap. The CDR3 has 13 amino acids. The CDR3 DNA is TGTGCCAGCAGCTTAGATGACACAGATACGCAGTATTTT. It specifies CASSLDDTDTQYF.

Only a few counts were recorded for this clonotype. The rearrangement links TRBV4-3 to TRBJ2-7, with no clear D. This CDR3 has 13 residues. Germline-derived CDR1 and CDR2 are LGHNA and YSLEER. V lost 4 bases and J lost 2, with 9 bases in between. The CDR3, as DNA: TGCGCCAGCAGCCCCTCTCGGACCTACGAGCAGTACTTC. The encoded protein is CASSPSRTYEQYF.

This clonotype was seen just once. The chain has TRBV9 and TRBJ2-2; D gene uncertain. This CDR3 spans 12 amino acids. Trimming removed 3 bases at V and 7 bases at J, with 7 bases between. The germline V gene encodes CDR1 SGDLS and CDR2 YYNGEE. Written as DNA, the CDR3 is TGTGCCAGCAGCGCCATGGGCGGGGAGCTGTTTTTT. This codes for CASSAMGGELFF.

This clonotype was detected a few times. The V and J genes are TRBV20-1 and TRBJ1-1; D ambiguous. V was cut by 3 bases and J by 5 bases, with 16 bases left in between. This CDR3 has 14 amino acids. CDR1 DFQATT and CDR2 SNEGSKA come from the germline V gene (reference sequence). In DNA form, the CDR3 reads TGCAGTGCTAGGGCAGTGTATCGAGATACTGAAGCTTTCTTT. This encodes CSARAVYRDTEAFF.